Listed here is a single TCR beta chain. This record comes from a study of T cell changes during pregnancy in multiple sclerosis. Libraries were prepared by immunoSEQ multiplex PCR; TCRdb keeps only in-frame clonotypes and omits some of them. This table has some 39,000 clones, about 88% appearing once. The clonotype comes from a female donor with multiple sclerosis, enrolled in a pregnancy study. The specimen was CD8+ T cells from peripheral blood mononuclear cells, collected in the first trimester of pregnancy.

The DNA for the CDR3 is TGCGCCAGCAGCCAGGCCCTAGCGGATACGCAGTATTTT. Encoded protein: CASSQALADTQYF. The chain is built from TRBV4-1 and TRBJ2-3, with D maybe TRBD2 (6 bases). Germline-derived CDR1 and CDR2 are MGHRA and YSYEKL. The CDR3 is made up of 13 amino acids. The germline V and J ends were trimmed by 3 bases and 6 bases, with 10 bases remaining between them.